The T cell receptor (beta chain) described here comes from a study of T-cell reconstitution after alpha-beta-depleted transplantation in children. General observations from the study: Surviving recipient T cells and thymic progenitors underlay high day-60 TCRbeta diversity in some patients. Several hundred expanded graft clones reportedly supplied alpha-beta T cells about two months after transplant. Most T-cell counts and diversity one year after the transplant came from T cells that were newly produced.

Looked up from germline, CDR1 is LNHNV and CDR2 is YYDKDF (reference sequence). This CDR3 comprises 15 residues. Germline trimming cut 2 bases from V and 3 bases from J; bases unmatched to any gene: 4. TCRbeta library preparation incorporated unique molecular identifiers. MiXCR, applied by TCRdb to the PCR reads, yields one record per CDR3 protein. The sample holds approximately 300,000 distinct CDR3 sequences, approximately 7.3% seen once. This clonotype appeared many times. As yet, its antigen is unknown. Sequencing was performed on peripheral blood, taken 360 days after TCRalphabeta/CD19-depleted stem cell transplant. This clonotype was obtained from a female patient younger than 10 who had a stem cell transplant for Fanconi anemia, so the T cells may come from the graft donor. The V and J genes are TRBV15 and TRBJ2-7; TRBD1 agrees at 10 bases. CDR3 DNA sequence: TGTGCCACCAGCAGACTTGGGACAGGGGTCTACGAGCAGTACGTC. This sequence encodes CATSRLGTGVYEQYV.